This is a list of T cell receptor beta chains from one sample in a study of post-analysis software for immune sequencing data. From the PCR reads, TCRdb called clonotypes with MiXCR, one entry per CDR3 protein. The sample gives 820,000 or so distinct CDR3 sequences, approximately 50% of which show up once; approximately 4.3% is in the top ten. Input material: blood. The receptors derive from a girl under 18 with multiple sclerosis. Each CDR3 is given without its conserved first and last residue. The D gene is left open where the match is weak. Some rows have no size entry. The others give once, few or many, or a class for an expanded clone.

cdr3_length,d_call,j_call,clone_size,v_call,cdr3_aa
13,NA,TRBJ2-6,NA,TRBV7-8,ASSLGIPGANVLT
11,NA,TRBJ2-5,few,TRBV10-3,AIREGRQETQY
13,NA,TRBJ2-1,few,TRBV25-1,ASSELDNRAHEQF
11,NA,TRBJ2-7,few,TRBV29-1,SARTTSPYEQY
9,NA,TRBJ1-2,few,TRBV20-1,SAPGGYGYT
12,TRBD2,TRBJ2-3,NA,TRBV20-1,SARTSGLTDTQY
10,NA,TRBJ1-2,NA,TRBV12-3/TRBV12-4,ASSPSGYGYT
14,NA,TRBJ2-1,NA,TRBV4-1,ASSQVNMISYNEQF
15,NA,TRBJ1-1,NA,TRBV6-1,ASSEGLDRRLNTEAF
13,NA,TRBJ2-7,few,TRBV20-1,SASVGDPHSYEQY
12,NA,TRBJ2-3,NA,TRBV20-1,SAVDGGGTDTQY
12,TRBD2,TRBJ2-7,NA,TRBV20-1,SARKRTSSYEQY
13,NA,TRBJ2-6,NA,TRBV25-1,ASSDIREGANVLT
12,TRBD1,TRBJ1-2,few,TRBV20-1,SARDPTGNYGYT
14,NA,NA,NA,TRBV5-1,ASSPRRGTFAYEQY
12,NA,TRBJ1-1,NA,TRBV5-6,ASSLEVPGTEAF
11,NA,TRBJ1-2,NA,TRBV7-9,ASSSREGYGYT
12,NA,TRBJ2-1,few,TRBV7-8,ASSLVRGFGEQF
15,NA,TRBJ2-1,NA,TRBV18,ASSPVGLPVTDNEQF
17,NA,TRBJ2-7,NA,TRBV7-2,ASSLAGPVRPVEIYEQY
13,TRBD1,NA,NA,TRBV7-2,ASSLAPGGDYEQY
11,NA,TRBJ2-1,NA,TRBV7-2,AGTLSLHNEQF
12,NA,TRBJ1-3,NA,TRBV20-1,SASLRSSGNTIY
12,TRBD2,TRBJ2-5,NA,TRBV20-1,SASEGGRQETQY
9,NA,TRBJ2-5,NA,TRBV10-3,AISELSEQY
13,TRBD1,TRBJ2-3,NA,TRBV6-4,ASSDSGTGIETQY
13,NA,TRBJ1-2,NA,TRBV6-4,ASSDSGRQLDGYT
11,NA,TRBJ2-5,few,TRBV5-1,ASSFGVGETQY
18,TRBD2,TRBJ2-1,few,TRBV27,ASSFDPVRTSGTEGDEQF